This passage covers 20 T cell receptor beta chains from one sample sequenced in a study of T cell changes during pregnancy in multiple sclerosis. Data came from immunoSEQ multiplex PCR; TCRdb stores just in-frame clones and leaves some out. The sample includes roughly 60,000 clones, about nine tenths seen only once; the top ten take roughly 1.5%. This material consisted of peripheral blood, taken in the second trimester of pregnancy. These TCRs come from a female donor with multiple sclerosis, enrolled in a pregnancy study.

On this clone itself: Mismatch with germline at one junction end may stem from a read error. The chain joins TRBV7-3 to TRBJ2-7; 7 positions agree with TRBD1. CDR1 SGHTA and CDR2 FQGTGA come from the germline V gene. This CDR3 has 15 residues. The CDR3 sequence: CASSPGDRASSEQYF. CDR3 nucleotide sequence: TGTGCCAGCAGTCCGGGCGACAGGGCCTCCTCCGAGCAGTACTTC.

The rearrangement joins TRBV2 to TRBJ1-3; 7 bases match TRBD1. CDR1 SNHLY and CDR2 FYNNEI come from the germline V gene. V was pared by 5 bases and J by 0 bases, with 7 bases of the junction left unmatched. The CDR3 totals 16 residues. The CDR3 DNA reads as TGTGCCAGCAGTACGACAGGGCCTATCTCTGGAAACACCATATATTTT. Encoded protein: CASSTTGPISGNTIYF.

The chain is built from TRBV5-4 and TRBJ2-5, with 8 bases aligning to TRBD1. The germline V gene has CDR1 SGHNT and CDR2 YYREEE (reference sequence). Trimming at V came to 2 bases and at J to 4 bases, leaving 10 bases not matched to a gene. CDR3 length equals 16 residues. The CDR3: CASSLDRGWAAETQYF. DNA of the CDR3: TGTGCCAGCAGCTTAGACAGGGGATGGGCTGCAGAGACCCAGTACTTC.

V and J are TRBV5-1 and TRBJ1-2; D gene ambiguous. Germline assignment: CDR1 SGHRS and CDR2 YFSETQ. This CDR3 region has 16 residues. Trimming cost V 2 bases and J 6 bases, with 20 bases left between them. As DNA, the CDR3 is TGCGCCAGCAGCTTAGATGGGAGAGAGGTGAAAAATGGCTACACCTTC. The encoded protein is CASSLDGREVKNGYTF.

CDR3 loop: CAWSVLRVAGELFF. The DNA for the CDR3 is TGTGCCTGGAGTGTACTCAGGGTGGCCGGGGAGCTGTTTTTT. J is TRBJ2-2 and V is TRBV30; TRBD1 is a possible D gene (5 bases). V was trimmed by 0 bases and J by 6 bases, leaving 11 bases between them. CDR1 is GTSNPN and CDR2 is SVGIG in the germline V gene (reference sequence). This CDR3 has 14 residues.

The chain combines TRBV5-5 with TRBJ2-1; D uncertain. Trimming stripped 4 bases from V and 3 bases from J, with 8 bases between. In germline, CDR1 is SGHKS, CDR2 YYEKEE (reference sequence). The CDR3 totals 13 residues. The CDR3: CASSPPGYNEQFF. CDR3 DNA sequence: TGTGCCAGCAGCCCACCGGGCTACAATGAGCAGTTCTTC.

J is TRBJ2-7 and V is TRBV27; 7 nucleotides line up with TRBD1. The V and J ends lost 6 bases and 7 bases, in that order; junction bases with no gene match: 9. This CDR3 has 13 amino acids. The germline gives CDR1 MNHEY, CDR2 SMNVEV (reference sequence). DNA for the CDR3: TGTGCCAGCAGGCAGACAGGGTACGGTGAGCAGTACTTC. Its translation is CASRQTGYGEQYF.

The J gene is TRBJ2-1, the V gene TRBV18; 9 positions agree with TRBD2. This CDR3 contains 15 residues. Trimming cost V 5 bases and J 2 bases; bases outside gene matches: 4. Per the germline V gene, CDR1 is KGHSH and CDR2 is LQKENI. The CDR3 loop reads CASSYSGSAYNEQFF. In nucleotides, the CDR3 is TGTGCCAGCTCATATAGCGGGAGTGCCTACAATGAGCAGTTCTTC. Using reference TRBV18 and TRBJ2-1 for the parts outside the CDR3, the full variable domain is NAGVMQNPRHLVRRRGQEARLRCSPMKGHSHVYWYRQLPEEGLKFMVYLQKENIIDESGMPKERFSAEFPKEGPSILRIQQVVRGDSAAYFCASSYSGSAYNEQFFGPGTRLTVL.

V gene TRBV18 combines with J gene TRBJ1-1; unclear D gene. Trimming shortened V by 3 bases and J by 7 bases, and 15 bases separated the two germline ends. Looked up from germline, CDR1 is KGHSH and CDR2 is LQKENI. The CDR3 extends over 14 amino acids. CDR3 region: CASSPSSSAGEAFF. CDR3 DNA sequence: TGTGCCAGCTCACCTTCGTCCTCCGCGGGTGAAGCTTTCTTT.

This chain connects TRBV7-9 to TRBJ2-1; 10 nucleotides match TRBD1. V shed 5 bases and J 4 bases; nucleotides not matched to a gene: 5. Germline-derived CDR1 and CDR2 are SEHNR and FQNEAQ (reference sequence). The CDR3 loop spans 15 amino acids. CDR3 amino acids: CASSLAGQGYNEQFF. The CDR3 nucleotides are TGTGCCAGCAGCCTCGCGGGACAGGGGTACAATGAGCAGTTCTTC.

The chain combines TRBV7-9 with TRBJ2-7; D unclear. This CDR3 region has 11 residues. Germline CDR1 and CDR2: SEHNR and FQNEAQ (reference sequence). V lost 7 bases and J lost 4, with 8 bases in between. CDR3 region: CASTPQYEQYF. In DNA form, the CDR3 reads TGTGCCAGCACCCCACAATACGAGCAGTACTTC.

The chain employs TRBV4-3 and TRBJ2-1, with TRBD1 matching 7 bases. The V gene end was trimmed by 1 base and the J gene end by 4 bases; junction bases not matched to a gene: 10. This CDR3 contains 17 residues. The germline gives CDR1 LGHNA, CDR2 YSLEER. CDR3 amino acids: CASSQGAGTEKYNEQFF. The DNA for the CDR3 is TGCGCCAGCAGCCAAGGGGCCGGGACAGAGAAATACAATGAGCAGTTCTTC.

V and J are TRBV4-3 and TRBJ1-5, with a possible D match to TRBD1 (5 bases). Trimming left V 4 bases short and J 3 bases short, with 7 bases between. The V gene's germline CDR1 is LGHNA and CDR2 YSLEER. The length of the CDR3 is 13 residues. The DNA of the CDR3 is TGCGCCAGCAGCCCGGACACCAATCAGCCCCAGCATTTT. Protein product: CASSPDTNQPQHF.

This chain uses TRBV18 with TRBJ2-2, with TRBD1 as a possible D gene (6 bases). From germline, CDR1 is KGHSH and CDR2 LQKENI. Trimming cost V 6 bases and J 2 bases, with 13 bases left between them. The CDR3 sequence is 15 residues long. The CDR3 loop is CASSWTVTNTGELFF. CDR3 in DNA: TGTGCCAGCTCCTGGACAGTAACTAACACCGGGGAGCTGTTTTTT.

This sequence joins TRBV5-1 and TRBJ1-5, with D possibly TRBD1 on 6 matching bases. Trimming took 4 bases from V and 0 from J, leaving 8 bases between them. Germline V CDR1 and CDR2: SGHRS, YFSETQ. There are 14 residues in the CDR3. CDR3 in amino acids: CASSPDSSNQPQHF. The CDR3 DNA reads TGCGCCAGCAGCCCGGACAGTAGCAATCAGCCCCAGCATTTT. Complete variable domain (other parts from reference TRBV5-1 and TRBJ1-5): KAGVTQTPRYLIKTRGQQVTLSCSPISGHRSVSWYQQTPGQGLQFLFEYFSETQRNKGNFPGRFSGRQFSNSRSEMNVSTLELGDSALYLCASSPDSSNQPQHFGDGTRLSIL.

About this clone itself: Distinct nucleotide sequences in the sample also encode this CDR3. V and J are TRBV5-1 and TRBJ1-1; 8 nucleotides agree with TRBD1. The junction had 3 bases not matched to a gene; V was cut back by 4 bases and J by 1 base. Germline V CDR1 and CDR2: SGHRS, YFSETQ. The CDR3 is 14 residues long. The CDR3 DNA reads TGCGCCAGCAGCCCCGGACAGGGGAACACTGAAGCTTTCTTT. It translates to CASSPGQGNTEAFF.

J is TRBJ2-1 and V is TRBV5-1, with 10 bases fitting TRBD2. The germline V gene encodes CDR1 SGHRS and CDR2 YFSETQ. V shed 3 bases and J 7 bases; nucleotides not matched to a gene: 7. CDR3 length: 15 residues. The CDR3 DNA reads as TGCGCCAGCAGCTGGTTAGCGGGAGGCTCAAATGAGCAGTTCTTC. Its translation is CASSWLAGGSNEQFF.

The chain links TRBV4-3 to TRBJ2-6; 7 bases line up with TRBD2. In germline, CDR1 is LGHNA, CDR2 YSLEER. With 4 bases clipped from V and 2 bases from J, the junction kept 5 bases outside the gene matches. CDR3 length equals 16 residues. The CDR3 sequence: CASSLAAGAGANVLTF. In DNA, the CDR3 is TGCGCCAGCAGCCTCGCGGCGGGGGCTGGGGCCAACGTCCTGACTTTC.

The rearrangement uses TRBV7-8 and TRBJ2-7; TRBD1 matches at 8 bases. This CDR3 contains 13 residues. Germline CDR1 SGHVS, CDR2 FQNEAQ. J lost 7 bases, V lost 5 bases, and 7 bases had no gene match. CDR3 sequence reads: CASSTRTGWEQYF. The CDR3 DNA sequence: TGTGCCAGCAGCACGCGGACAGGGTGGGAGCAGTACTTC.

CDR3 DNA: TGTGCCAGCAGCTTGGGGCCACAGAAGAACACTGAAGCTTTCTTT. It encodes CASSLGPQKNTEAFF. The chain is built from TRBV5-5 and TRBJ1-1; D remains ambiguous. CDR3 size: 15 residues. Germline lookup yields CDR1 SGHKS and CDR2 YYEKEE (reference sequence). V gave up 0 bases and J gave up 1 base, with 10 bases separating them. Full variable domain (remainder filled in from reference TRBV5-5 and TRBJ1-1): DAGVTQSPTHLIKTRGQQVTLRCSPISGHKSVSWYQQVLGQGPQFIFQYYEKEERGRGNFPDRFSARQFPNYSSELNVNALLLGDSALYLCASSLGPQKNTEAFFGQGTRLTVV.